One sample yielded the 13 T cell receptor beta chains listed below, sequenced in a study of beta chain features in type 1 diabetes. Every isolated RNA sample was fully reverse transcribed, so sequencing captured expressed TCRB transcripts. TCRdb keeps only in-frame clones here, not all; method: immunoSEQ multiplex PCR. The sample carries under 950,000 clones, about 17% recorded once. Sequences were obtained from naive CD4+ T cells from blood. The receptors were gathered from a woman between 18 and 29 years old in good health.

V and J are TRBV11-3 and TRBJ2-1; TRBD2 matches 10 bases. This CDR3 spans 17 amino acids. Germline V gene sequence: CDR1 SGHNT, CDR2 YENEEA. With V trimmed by 1 base and J by 10 bases, 13 bases remained unmatched. The CDR3 here is CASSLGVAGGLMSEQFF. CDR3 DNA sequence: TGTGCCAGCAGCTTAGGGGTAGCGGGAGGACTAATGAGCGAGCAGTTCTTC. Full variable domain (remainder filled in from reference TRBV11-3 and TRBJ2-1): EAGVVQSPRYKIIEKKQPVAFWCNPISGHNTLYWYLQNLGQGPELLIRYENEEAVDDSQLPKDRFSAERLKGVDSTLKIQPAELGDSAVYLCASSLGVAGGLMSEQFFGPGTRLTVL.

The genes are TRBV27 and TRBJ1-1, with no clear D. The V and J ends lost 5 bases and 1 base respectively, with 11 bases between them. The germline V gene has CDR1 MNHEY and CDR2 SMNVEV (reference sequence). The CDR3 loop spans 14 amino acids. DNA of the CDR3: TGTGCCAGCAGTCCCCTGGCGGGGAACACTGAAGCTTTCTTT. It yields the protein CASSPLAGNTEAFF.

This clone came up a few times. The chain is built from TRBV29-1 and TRBJ2-3; 7 positions agree with TRBD2. Germline assignment: CDR1 SQVTM and CDR2 ANQGSEA. V was clipped by 6 bases and J by 3 bases; unmatched bases: 6. There are 13 residues in the CDR3. CDR3 DNA: TGCAGCGTCGAGCGGGGCGGTACAGATACGCAGTATTTT. Protein sequence: CSVERGGTDTQYF.

This clone occurred a few times. The V call is TRBV9, the J call TRBJ2-1; D remains unclear. Germline CDR1 is SGDLS and CDR2 is YYNGEE. The CDR3 is 15 residues long. Trimming stripped 0 bases from V and 0 bases from J, with 7 bases between. CDR3 in DNA: TGTGCCAGCAGCGTAGTATCATCCTCCTACAATGAGCAGTTCTTC. Translating it yields CASSVVSSSYNEQFF.

J is TRBJ2-1 and V is TRBV5-1, with 12 bases that match TRBD2. Germline CDR1 is SGHRS and CDR2 is YFSETQ. The CDR3 runs to 18 residues. V trimming: 6 bases; J trimming: 0 bases; junction bases outside the gene matches: 10. CDR3 sequence: CASTHGGLAGSSYNEQFF. DNA of the CDR3: TGCGCCAGCACCCACGGCGGACTAGCGGGATCCTCCTACAATGAGCAGTTCTTC.

The V gene is TRBV4-2, the J gene TRBJ2-7; D possibly corresponds to TRBD2 (6 bases). The germline V gene encodes CDR1 LGHNA and CDR2 YNFKEQ. The CDR3 covers 15 residues. V lost 0 bases and J lost 3, with 12 bases in between. The CDR3 DNA sequence: TGTGCCAGCAGCCAAGATCCCGGGAGTATCTACGAGCAGTACTTC. Protein product: CASSQDPGSIYEQYF.

The V call is TRBV29-1, the J call TRBJ2-1; D gene ambiguous. The CDR3 has 12 residues. CDR1 SQVTM and CDR2 ANQGSEA come from the germline V gene. Trimming took off 6 bases at V and 4 bases at J, with 10 bases between the two ends. The DNA of the CDR3 is TGCAGCGTCACCCCCAGTTACAATGAGCAGTTCTTC. This sequence encodes CSVTPSYNEQFF.

This clone was seen only a few times. The chain joins TRBV5-1 to TRBJ2-6, with D unclear. The CDR3 covers 15 residues. The germline CDR1 and CDR2 sequences are SGHRS and YFSETQ. Between the trimmed V and J ends, which lost 2 bases and 0 bases, there was a span of 6 bases. CDR3 region: CASSFAFSGANVLTF. CDR3 nucleotides: TGCGCCAGCAGCTTTGCCTTCTCTGGGGCCAACGTCCTGACTTTC.

The table lists this clone with a few counts. The chain couples TRBV21-1 to TRBJ2-3; no check of the table's D call, TRBD1, against the DNA was made. TRBV21-1 is listed as a pseudogene. The CDR3 consists of 14 residues. The CDR3 spells CASSKDPGTDTQYF. The CDR3 region has the DNA TGTGCCAGCAGCAAAGACCCAGGCACAGATACGCAGTATTTT.

The chain links TRBV9 to TRBJ2-1; D uncertain. With 0 bases removed from V and 0 bases from J, the gap between germline ends came to 10 bases. The CDR3 totals 16 residues. Looked up from germline, CDR1 is SGDLS and CDR2 is YYNGEE. This CDR3 is CASSVEPLSSYNEQFF. The CDR3 DNA follows: TGTGCCAGCAGCGTAGAACCGTTGAGCTCCTACAATGAGCAGTTCTTC.

This chain connects TRBV28 to TRBJ2-2; 7 nucleotides align to TRBD2. J was trimmed by 4 bases and V by 7 bases; bases with no gene match: 12. The CDR3 is 16 residues long. The germline gives CDR1 MDHEN, CDR2 SYDVKM. The CDR3 reads CASNPAGAVGTGELFF. DNA for the CDR3: TGTGCCAGCAACCCCGCGGGAGCCGTTGGCACCGGGGAGCTGTTTTTT.

The V gene is TRBV29-1, the J gene TRBJ2-1; D may be TRBD1 or TRBD2 (5 bases each). V was pared by 4 bases and J by 2 bases, with 21 bases between. There are 17 residues in the CDR3. The germline gives CDR1 SQVTM, CDR2 ANQGSEA. CDR3 amino acids: CSVGPPPIRDPYNEQFF. CDR3 DNA: TGCAGCGTTGGGCCCCCTCCCATCAGGGACCCCTACAATGAGCAGTTCTTC.

The chain recombines TRBV6-1 with TRBJ2-1; perhaps TRBD2 as D (6 bases). This CDR3 is built from 13 residues. The germline gives CDR1 MNHNS, CDR2 SASEGT. The ends were cut back, 6 bases at V and 7 bases at J, with 13 bases in the middle. CDR3 sequence (DNA): TGTGCCAGCAGAGCCGGGGGTACGAATGAGCAGTTCTTC. It specifies CASRAGGTNEQFF.